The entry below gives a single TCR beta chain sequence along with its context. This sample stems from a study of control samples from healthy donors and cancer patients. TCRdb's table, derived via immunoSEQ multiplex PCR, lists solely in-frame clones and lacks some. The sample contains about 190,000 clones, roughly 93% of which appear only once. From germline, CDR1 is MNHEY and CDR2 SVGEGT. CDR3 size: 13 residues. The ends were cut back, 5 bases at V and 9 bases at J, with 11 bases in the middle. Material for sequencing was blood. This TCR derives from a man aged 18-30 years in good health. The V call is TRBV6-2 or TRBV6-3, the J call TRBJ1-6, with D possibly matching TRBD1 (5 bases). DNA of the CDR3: TGTGCCAGCAGTCCCCCGGGGGGTTCACCCCTCCACTTT. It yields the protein CASSPPGGSPLHF.